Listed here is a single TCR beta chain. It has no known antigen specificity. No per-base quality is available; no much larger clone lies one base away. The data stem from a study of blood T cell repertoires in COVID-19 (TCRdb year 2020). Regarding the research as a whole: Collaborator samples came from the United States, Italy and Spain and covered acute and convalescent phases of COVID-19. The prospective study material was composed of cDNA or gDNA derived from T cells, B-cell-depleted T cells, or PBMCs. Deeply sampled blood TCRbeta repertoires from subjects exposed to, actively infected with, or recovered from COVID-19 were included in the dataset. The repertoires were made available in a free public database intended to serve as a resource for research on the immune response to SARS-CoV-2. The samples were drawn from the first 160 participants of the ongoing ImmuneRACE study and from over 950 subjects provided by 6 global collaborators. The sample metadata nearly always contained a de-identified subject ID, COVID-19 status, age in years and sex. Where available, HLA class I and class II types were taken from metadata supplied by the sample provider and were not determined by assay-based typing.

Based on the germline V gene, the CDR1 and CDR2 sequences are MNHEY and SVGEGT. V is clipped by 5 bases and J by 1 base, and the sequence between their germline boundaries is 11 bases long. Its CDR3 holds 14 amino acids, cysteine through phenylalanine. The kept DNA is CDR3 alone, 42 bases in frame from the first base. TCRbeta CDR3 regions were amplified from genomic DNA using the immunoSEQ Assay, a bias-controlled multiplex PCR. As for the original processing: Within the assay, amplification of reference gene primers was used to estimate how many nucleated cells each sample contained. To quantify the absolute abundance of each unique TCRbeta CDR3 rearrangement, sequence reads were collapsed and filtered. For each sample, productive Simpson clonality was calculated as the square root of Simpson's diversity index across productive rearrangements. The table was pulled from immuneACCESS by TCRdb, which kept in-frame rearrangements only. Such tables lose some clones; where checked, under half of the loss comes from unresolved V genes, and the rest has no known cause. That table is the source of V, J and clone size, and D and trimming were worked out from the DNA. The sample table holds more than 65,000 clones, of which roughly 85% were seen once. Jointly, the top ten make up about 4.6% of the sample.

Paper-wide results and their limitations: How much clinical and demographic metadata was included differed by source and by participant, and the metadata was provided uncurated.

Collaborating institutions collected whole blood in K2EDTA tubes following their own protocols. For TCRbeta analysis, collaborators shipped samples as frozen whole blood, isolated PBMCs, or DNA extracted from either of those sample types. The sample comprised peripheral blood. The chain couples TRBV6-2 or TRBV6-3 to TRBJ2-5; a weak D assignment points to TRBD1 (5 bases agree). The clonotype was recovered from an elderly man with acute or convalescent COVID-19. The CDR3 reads CASSRLGLQETQYF. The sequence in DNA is TGTGCCAGCAGTAGGTTGGGGCTCCAAGAGACCCAGTACTTC.